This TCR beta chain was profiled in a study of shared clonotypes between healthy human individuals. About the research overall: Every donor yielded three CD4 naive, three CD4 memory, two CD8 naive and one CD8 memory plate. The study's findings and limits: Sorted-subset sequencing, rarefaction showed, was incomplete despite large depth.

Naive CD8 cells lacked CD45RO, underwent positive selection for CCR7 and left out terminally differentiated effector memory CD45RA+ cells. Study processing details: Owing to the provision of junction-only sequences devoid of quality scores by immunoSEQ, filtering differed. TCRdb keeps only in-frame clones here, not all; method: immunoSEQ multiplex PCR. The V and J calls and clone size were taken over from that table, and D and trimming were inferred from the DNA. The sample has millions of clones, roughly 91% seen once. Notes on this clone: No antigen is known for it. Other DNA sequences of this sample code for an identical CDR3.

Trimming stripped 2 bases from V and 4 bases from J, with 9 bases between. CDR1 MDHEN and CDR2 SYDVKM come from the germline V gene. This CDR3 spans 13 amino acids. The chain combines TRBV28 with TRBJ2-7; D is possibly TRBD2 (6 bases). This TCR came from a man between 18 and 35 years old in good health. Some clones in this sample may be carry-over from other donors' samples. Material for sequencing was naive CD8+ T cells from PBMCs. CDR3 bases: TGTGCCAGCAGTTTAGACGGGAGTTACGAGCAGTACTTC. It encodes CASSLDGSYEQYF.